This T cell receptor beta chain was observed in a study of regulatory T cells in long-lasting Graves disease. Regarding the study as a whole: TCR diversity in persistent Graves' patients was below that of newly diagnosed ones. In persistent patients, shared public clonotypes (around 2,600) outnumbered those in new patients (almost 1,000).

Comments on this clonotype: As yet, its antigen is unknown.

Time point given: persistent/refractory GD, antithyroid drugs over 5 years with positive TRAb. The authors made the TCR library using RNA they extracted from PBMCs. The authors drew patients from an endocrinology department in Xi'an, China. Trimming pared 1 base from V and 6 bases from J, leaving 16 bases between. The CDR3 sequence is 15 residues long. Germline assignment: CDR1 KGHSH and CDR2 LQKENI. Investigators prepared the TCR beta libraries by applying iRepertoire HTBI primers and Arm-PCR of CDR3 regions. Methods used by the authors: Identification yielded about 66 TRBV and about 15 TRBJ segments across samples. Using its own MiXCR run on the multiplex PCR reads, TCRdb lists one record per CDR3 protein. The V and J calls here are based on TCRdb, not the publication. The sample comprises hundreds of thousands of distinct CDR3 sequences, about 22% of which are singletons, and about an eighth rests with the top ten.

The sequence was obtained from a female donor with Graves disease. The J gene is TRBJ2-7, the V gene TRBV18; D remains ambiguous. The sample was peripheral blood mononuclear cells (PBMCs), taken when the disease was refractory, from a patient treated with antithyroid drugs. CDR3 residues: CASSPLGPSSREQYF. CDR3 DNA: TGTGCCAGCTCACCACTAGGACCATCTTCTCGCGAGCAGTACTTC.